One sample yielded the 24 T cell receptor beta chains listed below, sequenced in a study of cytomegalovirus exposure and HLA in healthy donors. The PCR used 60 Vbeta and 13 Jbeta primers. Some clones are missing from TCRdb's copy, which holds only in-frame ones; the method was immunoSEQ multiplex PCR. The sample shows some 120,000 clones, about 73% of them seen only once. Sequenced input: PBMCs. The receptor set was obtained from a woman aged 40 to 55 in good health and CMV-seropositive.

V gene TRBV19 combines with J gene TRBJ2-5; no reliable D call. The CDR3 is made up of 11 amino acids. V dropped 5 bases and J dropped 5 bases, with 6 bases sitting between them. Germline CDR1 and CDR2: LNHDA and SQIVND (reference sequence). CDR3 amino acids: CASSQSETQYF. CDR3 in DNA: TGTGCCAGTAGTCAGTCTGAGACCCAGTACTTC.

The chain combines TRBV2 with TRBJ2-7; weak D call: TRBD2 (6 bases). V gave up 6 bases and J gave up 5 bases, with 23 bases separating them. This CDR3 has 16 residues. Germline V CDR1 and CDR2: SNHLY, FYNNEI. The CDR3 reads CASRGLRTGLSDEQYF. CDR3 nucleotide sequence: TGTGCCAGCAGGGGACTGCGGACGGGCCTTTCCGACGAGCAGTACTTC.

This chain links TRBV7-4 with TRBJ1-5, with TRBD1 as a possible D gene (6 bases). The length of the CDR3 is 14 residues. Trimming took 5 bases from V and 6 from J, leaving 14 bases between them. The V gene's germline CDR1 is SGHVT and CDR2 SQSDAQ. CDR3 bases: TGTGCCAGCAGCCTGGGGGGGGCCAGTCAGCCCCAGCATTTT. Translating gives CASSLGGASQPQHF.

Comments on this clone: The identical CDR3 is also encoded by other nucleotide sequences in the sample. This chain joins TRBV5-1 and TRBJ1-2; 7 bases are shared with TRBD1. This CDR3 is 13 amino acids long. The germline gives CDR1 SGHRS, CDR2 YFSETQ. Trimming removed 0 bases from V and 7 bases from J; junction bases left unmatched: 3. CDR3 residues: CASSLGQGLGYTF. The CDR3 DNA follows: TGCGCCAGCAGCTTGGGACAGGGACTTGGCTACACCTTC.

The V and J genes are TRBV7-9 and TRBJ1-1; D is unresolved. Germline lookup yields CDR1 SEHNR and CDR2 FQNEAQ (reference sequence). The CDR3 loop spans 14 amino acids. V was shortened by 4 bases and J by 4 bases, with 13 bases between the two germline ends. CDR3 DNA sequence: TGTGCCAGCAGCTCTCTCCGGGCGGGCACTGAAGCTTTCTTT. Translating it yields CASSSLRAGTEAFF.

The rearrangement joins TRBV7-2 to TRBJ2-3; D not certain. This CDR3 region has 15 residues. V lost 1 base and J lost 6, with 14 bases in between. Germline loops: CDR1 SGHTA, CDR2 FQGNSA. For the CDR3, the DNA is TGTGCCAGCAGCTTAGACGCATTGTCCAGGGATACGCAGTATTTT. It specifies CASSLDALSRDTQYF.

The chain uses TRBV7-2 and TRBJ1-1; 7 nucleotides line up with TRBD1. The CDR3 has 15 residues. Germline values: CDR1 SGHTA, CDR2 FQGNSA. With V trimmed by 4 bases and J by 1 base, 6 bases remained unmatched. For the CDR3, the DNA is TGTGCCAGCAGCTCGGGGGACAGAAAGAACACTGAAGCTTTCTTT. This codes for CASSSGDRKNTEAFF.

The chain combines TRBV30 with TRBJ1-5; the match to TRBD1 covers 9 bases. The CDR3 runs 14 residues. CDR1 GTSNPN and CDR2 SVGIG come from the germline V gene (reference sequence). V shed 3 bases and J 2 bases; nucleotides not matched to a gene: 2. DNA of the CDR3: TGTGCCTGGAGGGGGGACAGGGGCAATCAGCCCCAGCATTTT. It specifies CAWRGDRGNQPQHF.

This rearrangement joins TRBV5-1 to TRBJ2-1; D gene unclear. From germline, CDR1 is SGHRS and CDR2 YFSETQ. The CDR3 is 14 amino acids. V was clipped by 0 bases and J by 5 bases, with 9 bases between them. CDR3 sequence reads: CASSLDPRNNEQFF. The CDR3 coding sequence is TGCGCCAGCAGCTTGGACCCGCGTAACAATGAGCAGTTCTTC.

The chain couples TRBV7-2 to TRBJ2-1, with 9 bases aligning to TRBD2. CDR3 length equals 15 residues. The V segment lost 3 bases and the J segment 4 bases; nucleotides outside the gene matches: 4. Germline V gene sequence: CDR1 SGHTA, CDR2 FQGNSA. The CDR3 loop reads CASSFAGGPYNEQFF. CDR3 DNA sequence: TGTGCCAGCAGCTTCGCGGGAGGGCCGTACAATGAGCAGTTCTTC.

CDR3: CASSPMTPRVGYTF. As DNA, the CDR3 is TGTGCCAGCAGTCCCATGACCCCGAGGGTTGGCTACACCTTC. The chain employs TRBV28 and TRBJ1-2, with D hard to call. This CDR3 is built from 14 residues. Germline CDR1 MDHEN, CDR2 SYDVKM. Between the trimmed V and J ends, which lost 5 bases and 7 bases, there was a span of 17 bases.

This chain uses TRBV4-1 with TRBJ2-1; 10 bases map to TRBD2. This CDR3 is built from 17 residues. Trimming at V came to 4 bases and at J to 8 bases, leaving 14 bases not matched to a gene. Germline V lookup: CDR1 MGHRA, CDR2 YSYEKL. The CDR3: CASSPFRTSGMGDEQFF. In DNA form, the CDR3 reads TGCGCCAGCAGCCCATTTAGGACTAGCGGCATGGGGGATGAGCAGTTCTTC.

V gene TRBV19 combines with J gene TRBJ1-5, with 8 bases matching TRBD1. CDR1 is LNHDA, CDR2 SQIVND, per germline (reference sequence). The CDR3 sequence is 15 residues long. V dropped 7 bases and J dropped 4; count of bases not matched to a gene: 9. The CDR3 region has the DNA TGTGCCAGTAATGATGGGGACAGGCGAAATCAGCCCCAGCATTTT. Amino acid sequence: CASNDGDRRNQPQHF. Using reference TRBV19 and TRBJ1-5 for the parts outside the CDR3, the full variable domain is DGGITQSPKYLFRKEGQNVTLSCEQNLNHDAMYWYRQDPGQGLRLIYYSQIVNDFQKGDIAEGYSVSREKKESFPLTVTSAQKNPTAFYLCASNDGDRRNQPQHFGDGTRLSIL.

CDR3 region: CASSPPRERSGGSYEQYF. The CDR3 DNA reads TGTGCCAGCAGCCCTCCCCGGGAGCGAAGCGGGGGCTCCTACGAGCAGTACTTC. The rearrangement joins TRBV27 to TRBJ2-7; 8 bases fit TRBD2. Germline V gene data show CDR1 as MNHEY and CDR2 as SMNVEV (reference sequence). The CDR3 spans 18 residues. With V trimmed by 6 bases and J by 0 bases, 16 bases remained unmatched.

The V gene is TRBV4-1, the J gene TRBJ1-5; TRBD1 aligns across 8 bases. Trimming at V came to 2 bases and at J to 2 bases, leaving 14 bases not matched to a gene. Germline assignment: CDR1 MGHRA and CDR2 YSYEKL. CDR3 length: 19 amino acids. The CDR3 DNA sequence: TGCGCCAGCAGCCAAAGTGACAGGGGCATAGGCGGTGGCAATCAGCCCCAGCATTTT. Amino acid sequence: CASSQSDRGIGGGNQPQHF.

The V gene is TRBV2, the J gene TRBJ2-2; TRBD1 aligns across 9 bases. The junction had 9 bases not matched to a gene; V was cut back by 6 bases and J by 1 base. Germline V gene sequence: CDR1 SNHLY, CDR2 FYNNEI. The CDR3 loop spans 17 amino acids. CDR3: CASRDRGSVMNTGELFF. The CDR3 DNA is TGTGCCAGCAGGGACAGGGGTTCTGTCATGAACACCGGGGAGCTGTTTTTT. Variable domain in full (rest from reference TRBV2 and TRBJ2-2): EPEVTQTPSHQVTQMGQEVILRCVPISNHLYFYWYRQILGQKVEFLVSFYNNEISEKSEIFDDQFSVERPDGSNFTLKIRSTKLEDSAMYFCASRDRGSVMNTGELFFGEGSRLTVL.

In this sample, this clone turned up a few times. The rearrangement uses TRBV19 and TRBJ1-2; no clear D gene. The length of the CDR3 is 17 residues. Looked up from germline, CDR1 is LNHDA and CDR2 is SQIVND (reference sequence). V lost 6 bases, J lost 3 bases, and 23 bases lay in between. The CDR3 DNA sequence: TGTGCCAGTAGCCATAATAAAATCGGGAAGGGTGACTATGGCTACACCTTC. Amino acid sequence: CASSHNKIGKGDYGYTF.

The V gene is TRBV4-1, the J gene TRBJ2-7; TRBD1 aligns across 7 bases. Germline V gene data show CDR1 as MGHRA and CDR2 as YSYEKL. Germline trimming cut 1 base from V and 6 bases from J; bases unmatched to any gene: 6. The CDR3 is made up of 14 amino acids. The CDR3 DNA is TGCGCCAGCAGCCAAGTCATACCAGGGGGCGAGCAGTACTTC. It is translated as CASSQVIPGGEQYF.

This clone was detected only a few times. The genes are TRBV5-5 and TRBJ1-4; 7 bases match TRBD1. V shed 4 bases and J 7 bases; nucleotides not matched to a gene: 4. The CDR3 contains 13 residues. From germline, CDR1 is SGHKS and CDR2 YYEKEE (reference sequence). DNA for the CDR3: TGTGCCAGCAGCGCGGGACAGCTTGAAAAACTGTTTTTT. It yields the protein CASSAGQLEKLFF.

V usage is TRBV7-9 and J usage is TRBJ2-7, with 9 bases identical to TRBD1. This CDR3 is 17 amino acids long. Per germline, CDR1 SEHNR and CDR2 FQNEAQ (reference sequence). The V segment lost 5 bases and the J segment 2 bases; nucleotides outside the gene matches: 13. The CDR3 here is CASSPRTGTGNPYEQYF. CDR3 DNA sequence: TGTGCCAGCAGCCCACGGACCGGGACAGGGAACCCCTACGAGCAGTACTTC.

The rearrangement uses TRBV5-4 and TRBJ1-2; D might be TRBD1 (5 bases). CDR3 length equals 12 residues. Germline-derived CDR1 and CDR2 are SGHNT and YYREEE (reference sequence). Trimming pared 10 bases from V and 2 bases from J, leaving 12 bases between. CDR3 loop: CASRGMNYGYTF. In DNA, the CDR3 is TGTGCCTCAAGGGGCATGAACTATGGCTACACCTTC. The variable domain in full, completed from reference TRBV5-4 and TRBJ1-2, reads ETGVTQSPTHLIKTRGQQVTLRCSSQSGHNTVSWYQQALGQGPQFIFQYYREEENGRGNFPPRFSGLQFPNYSSELNVNALELDDSALYLCASRGMNYGYTFGSGTRLTVV.

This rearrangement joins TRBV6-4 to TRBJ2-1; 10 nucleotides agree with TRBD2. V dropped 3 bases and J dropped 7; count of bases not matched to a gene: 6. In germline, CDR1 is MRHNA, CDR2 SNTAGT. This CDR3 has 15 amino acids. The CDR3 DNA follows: TGTGCCAGCAGTGAACAAGCGGGGGGGTTTAATGAGCAGTTCTTC. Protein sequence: CASSEQAGGFNEQFF.

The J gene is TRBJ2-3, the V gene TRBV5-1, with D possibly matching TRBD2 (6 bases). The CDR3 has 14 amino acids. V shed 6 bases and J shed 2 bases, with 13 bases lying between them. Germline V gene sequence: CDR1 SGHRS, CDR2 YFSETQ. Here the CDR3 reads CASNRELSTDTQYF. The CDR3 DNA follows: TGCGCCAGCAACCGGGAGCTTTCCACAGATACGCAGTATTTT. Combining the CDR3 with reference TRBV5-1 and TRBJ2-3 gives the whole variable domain KAGVTQTPRYLIKTRGQQVTLSCSPISGHRSVSWYQQTPGQGLQFLFEYFSETQRNKGNFPGRFSGRQFSNSRSEMNVSTLELGDSALYLCASNRELSTDTQYFGPGTRLTVL.

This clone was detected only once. The CDR3 DNA is TGCGCCAGCAGCAGCCGGGACAGGGGCTTTCCGGGGAACACCGGGGAGCTGTTTTTT. Encoded protein: CASSSRDRGFPGNTGELFF. This sequence joins TRBV5-1 and TRBJ2-2; 10 bases align to TRBD1. There are 19 residues in the CDR3. CDR1 SGHRS and CDR2 YFSETQ come from the germline V gene. V lost 4 bases, J lost 1 base, and 13 bases stayed unmatched.